This is a list of T cell receptor beta chains from one sample in a study of blood T cells in healthy people across ages. TCRdb reprocessed the 5' RACE reads with MiXCR, giving one entry per CDR3 protein. Found here are roughly 800,000 distinct CDR3 sequences, over 45% of them singletons; the top ten hold around 22%. The sample taken for sequencing was blood. The receptors shown here come from a man aged 25-40 years in good health. The conserved cysteine and the conserved F or W are not part of the CDR3 here. A D gene is named only where the DNA matches it firmly. A clone size is listed for some rows: how often the clone was seen (once, few, many), or a class if it is expanded.

j_gene | v_gene | d_gene | abundance | CDR3aa
TRBJ2-1 | TRBV20-1 | . | once | SASTGAYNEQF
TRBJ2-7 | TRBV11-2 | . | many | ASSLYSNSYEQY
TRBJ1-6 | TRBV6-4 | . | once | ASSVRDDNSPLH
TRBJ1-5 | TRBV6-5 | . | . | ASSYEGLHGQPQH
TRBJ2-5 | TRBV5-1 | . | few | ASSLKSRMETQY
TRBJ1-2 | TRBV20-1 | . | . | SARDSGSYDGYT
TRBJ2-5 | TRBV6-5 | . | . | ASSYSLVQAKETQY
TRBJ2-3 | TRBV12-3/TRBV12-4 | TRBD1 | . | ASSVRGRGDAQY
TRBJ2-5 | TRBV7-2 | . | . | ASSLRYRVGGETQY
TRBJ1-2 | TRBV5-1 | . | . | ASSLLDSIYGYT
TRBJ2-1 | TRBV20-1 | TRBD2 | . | SAPSGRGFNEQF
. | TRBV4-1 | . | . | ASSQGPSFSEQY
TRBJ2-7 | TRBV6-5 | TRBD1 | few | ATNDRGRSYEQY
TRBJ2-1 | TRBV10-3 | . | . | AAGGSGDNEQF
. | TRBV18 | . | . | ASSPRSTYEQY
TRBJ2-1 | TRBV10-3 | TRBD2 | few | ATRTSGHTNRYNEQF
TRBJ2-3 | TRBV7-9 | . | . | ASNPAWSDTQY
TRBJ2-1 | TRBV30 | . | many | AWSSPVGEQF
TRBJ2-1 | TRBV7-2 | . | few | ASSAAALNEQF
TRBJ2-3 | TRBV28 | TRBD1 | once | ASSLGGQGRMQY
TRBJ2-1 | TRBV12-3/TRBV12-4 | . | . | ASGKYNEQF
TRBJ2-1 | TRBV5-1 | . | many | ASSDGRGSSYNEQF
TRBJ2-1 | TRBV7-7 | TRBD1 | . | ASSLAEGAPYNEQF
. | TRBV20-1 | TRBD2 | . | SARGARLAGLETQY
TRBJ1-2 | TRBV7-2 | TRBD1 | once | ASSLGTGVNYGYT
TRBJ2-1 | TRBV29-1 | . | . | SVDISYNEQF
TRBJ2-7 | TRBV29-1 | . | . | SVDRDGIAEQY
TRBJ2-5 | TRBV7-2 | . | many | ASSYLAAQETQY
TRBJ2-7 | TRBV9 | . | few | ASSATQTGLDEQY
TRBJ2-3 | TRBV28 | TRBD2 | . | ASKSPSGSTDTQY
TRBJ2-3 | TRBV20-1 | . | . | SARAETSTDTQY
TRBJ2-4 | TRBV7-9 | . | few | ASSLVGGTLNIQY
TRBJ1-2 | TRBV28 | . | . | ASSLRGGRANYGYT